This entry lists 5 T cell receptor beta chains sequenced from one sample in a study of OX40 agonist ivuxolimab in advanced cancers. The method was immunoSEQ multiplex PCR; TCRdb's version includes in-frame clones alone and lacks a portion of them. Of around 65,000 clones in the sample, roughly nine tenths are singletons; the top ten hold under 20%. The input for sequencing was CD4+ or CD8+ T cells sorted from blood, taken in a trial of the OX40 agonist ivuxolimab. Source of these receptors: an adult with an advanced solid tumor such as melanoma, head and neck, liver or kidney cancer.

This sequence joins TRBV19 and TRBJ1-1; TRBD1 aligns across 7 bases. V shed 5 bases, J shed 2 bases, and the junction held 8 bases outside the gene matches. CDR3 length: 15 amino acids. Germline CDR1 LNHDA, CDR2 SQIVND (reference sequence). The CDR3: CASSVSGQVNTEAFF. The CDR3 DNA reads as TGTGCCAGTAGTGTCTCTGGACAGGTCAACACTGAAGCTTTCTTT.

The rearrangement joins TRBV2 to TRBJ2-2; D is undetermined. The CDR3 spans 13 residues. Germline CDR1 SNHLY, CDR2 FYNNEI. V was trimmed by 4 bases and J by 5 bases, leaving 8 bases between them. CDR3 nucleotides: TGTGCCAGCAGTGTCGCCCTAACCGGGGAGCTGTTTTTT. As protein: CASSVALTGELFF. Looking up the rest from reference TRBV2 and TRBJ2-2 gives the full variable domain: EPEVTQTPSHQVTQMGQEVILRCVPISNHLYFYWYRQILGQKVEFLVSFYNNEISEKSEIFDDQFSVERPDGSNFTLKIRSTKLEDSAMYFCASSVALTGELFFGEGSRLTVL.

The J gene is TRBJ1-1, the V gene TRBV29-1, with a possible D match to TRBD1 (6 bases). Germline V gene lookup returns CDR1 SQVTM and CDR2 ANQGSEA. The CDR3 loop spans 12 amino acids. Trimming removed 7 bases from V and 1 base from J, with 10 bases in between. The CDR3 loop reads CSGIQGNTEAFF. The CDR3 bases are TGCAGCGGGATACAGGGGAACACTGAAGCTTTCTTT. The entire variable domain, with the rest obtained from reference TRBV29-1 and TRBJ1-1, is as follows: SAVISQKPSRDICQRGTSLTIQCQVDSQVTMMFWYRQQPGQSLTLIATANQGSEATYESGFVIDKFPISRPNLTFSTLTVSNMSPEDSSIYLCSGIQGNTEAFFGQGTRLTVV.

The chain joins TRBV6-5 to TRBJ2-5, with D possibly TRBD2 on 5 matching bases. This CDR3 has 15 residues. V was cut by 2 bases and J by 5 bases, with 15 bases left in between. Looked up from germline, CDR1 is MNHEY and CDR2 is SVGAGI. The CDR3 DNA reads TGTGCCAGCAGTTACCTACTGACGGGGAAGGAGACCCAGTACTTC. It codes for CASSYLLTGKETQYF.

The V call is TRBV6-5, the J call TRBJ1-1; D unresolved. The CDR3 has 14 residues. The germline CDR1 and CDR2 sequences are MNHEY and SVGAGI. V lost 2 bases, J lost 4 bases, and 11 bases lay in between. As DNA, the CDR3 is TGTGCCAGCAGTTACAGAGGGATGGCCACTGAAGCTTTCTTT. This codes for CASSYRGMATEAFF.